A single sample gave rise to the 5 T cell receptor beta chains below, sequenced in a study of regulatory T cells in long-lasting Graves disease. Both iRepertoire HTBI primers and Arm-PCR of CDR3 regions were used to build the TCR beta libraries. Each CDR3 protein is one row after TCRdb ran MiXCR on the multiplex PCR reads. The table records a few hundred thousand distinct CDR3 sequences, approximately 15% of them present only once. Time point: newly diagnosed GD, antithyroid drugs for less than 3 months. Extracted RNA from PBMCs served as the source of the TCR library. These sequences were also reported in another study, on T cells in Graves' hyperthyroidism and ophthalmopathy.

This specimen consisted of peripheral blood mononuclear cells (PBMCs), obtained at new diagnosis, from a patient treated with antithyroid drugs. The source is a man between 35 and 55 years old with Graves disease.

The CDR3 nucleotides read TGTGCCAGCAGTGCCGATCGGGGGGCGGCAGATACGCAGTATTTT. This translates into CASSADRGAADTQYF. V usage is TRBV2 and J usage is TRBJ2-3; a possible D gene is TRBD2 (7 bases). This CDR3 is 15 amino acids long. Germline V gives CDR1 SNHLY, CDR2 FYNNEI. The V end was cut by 4 bases, the J end by 4 bases, with 15 bases between.

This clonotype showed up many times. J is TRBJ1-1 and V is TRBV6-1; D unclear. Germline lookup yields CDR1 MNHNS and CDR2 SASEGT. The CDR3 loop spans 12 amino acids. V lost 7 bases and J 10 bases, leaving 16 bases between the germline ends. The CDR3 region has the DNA TGTGCCAGCAAAGGTGGAGGGCAAGGAGCTTTCTTT. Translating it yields CASKGGGQGAFF.

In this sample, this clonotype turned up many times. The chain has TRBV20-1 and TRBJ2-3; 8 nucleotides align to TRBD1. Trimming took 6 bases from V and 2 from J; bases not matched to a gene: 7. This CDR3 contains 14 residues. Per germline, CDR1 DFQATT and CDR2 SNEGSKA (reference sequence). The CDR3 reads CSAARQGTTDTQYF. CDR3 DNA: TGCAGTGCAGCCAGACAGGGGACCACAGATACGCAGTATTTT.

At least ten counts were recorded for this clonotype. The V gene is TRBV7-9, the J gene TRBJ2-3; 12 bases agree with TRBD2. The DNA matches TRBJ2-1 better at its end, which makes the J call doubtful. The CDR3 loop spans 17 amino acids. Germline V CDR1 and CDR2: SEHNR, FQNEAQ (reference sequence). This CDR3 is CASSLERMLAGGNEQFF. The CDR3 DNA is TGTGCCAGCAGCTTAGAACGGATGCTAGCGGGGGGGAATGAGCAGTTCTTC.

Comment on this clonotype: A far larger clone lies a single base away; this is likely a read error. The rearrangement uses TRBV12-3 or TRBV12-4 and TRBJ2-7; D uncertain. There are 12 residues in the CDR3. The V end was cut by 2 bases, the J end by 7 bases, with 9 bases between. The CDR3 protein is CASSLSDNEQYF. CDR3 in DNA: TGTGCCAGCAGTTTATCCGACAATGAGCAGTACTTC.